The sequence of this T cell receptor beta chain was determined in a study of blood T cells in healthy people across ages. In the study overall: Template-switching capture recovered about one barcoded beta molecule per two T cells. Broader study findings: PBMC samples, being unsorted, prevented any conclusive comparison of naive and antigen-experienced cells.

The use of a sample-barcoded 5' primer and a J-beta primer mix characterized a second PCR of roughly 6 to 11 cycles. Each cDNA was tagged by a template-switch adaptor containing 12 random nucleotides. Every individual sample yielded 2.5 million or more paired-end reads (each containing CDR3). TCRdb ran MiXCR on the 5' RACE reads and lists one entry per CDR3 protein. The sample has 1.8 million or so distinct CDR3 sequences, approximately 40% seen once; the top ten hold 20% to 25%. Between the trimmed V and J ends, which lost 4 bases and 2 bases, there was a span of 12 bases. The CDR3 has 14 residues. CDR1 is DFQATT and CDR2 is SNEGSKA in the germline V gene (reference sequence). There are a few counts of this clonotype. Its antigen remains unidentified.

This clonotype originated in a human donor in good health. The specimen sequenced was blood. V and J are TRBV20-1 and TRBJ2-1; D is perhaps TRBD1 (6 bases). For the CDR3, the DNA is TGCAGTGCTAACTGGGGGCCTACCTACAATGAGCAGTTCTTC. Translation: CSANWGPTYNEQFF.